The 18 T cell receptor beta chains in this list originate from one sample, sequenced in a study of cytomegalovirus exposure and HLA in healthy donors. PCR employed 60 Vbeta and 13 Jbeta primers. This table comes from immunoSEQ multiplex PCR, and its TCRdb copy is limited to in-frame clones, with some not included. The sample lists over 100,000 clones; 55% to 70% were seen once. The sequencing sample was made of PBMCs. These receptors all stem from a woman in her 30s in good health and CMV-seronegative.

This clone was seen at least ten times. The V call is TRBV7-8, the J call TRBJ2-7; TRBD2 matches 11 bases. V lost 1 base to trimming and J lost 3 bases; unmatched junction nucleotides: 2. CDR3 size: 15 residues. Germline V gene data show CDR1 as SGHVS and CDR2 as FQNEAQ. As DNA, the CDR3 is TGTGCCAGCAGCTTAGTAGGGACTAGCGGCTACGAGCAGTACTTC. It is translated as CASSLVGTSGYEQYF.

The J gene is TRBJ2-3, the V gene TRBV14; D not certain. CDR3 length equals 13 residues. V lost 0 bases, J lost 10 bases, and 11 bases lay in between. Germline-derived CDR1 and CDR2 are SGHDN and FVKESK. Here the CDR3 reads CASSQDQVSAQYF. The DNA for the CDR3 is TGTGCCAGCAGCCAAGATCAAGTTTCGGCGCAGTATTTT.

A few counts support this clone. This specimen includes other DNA sequences encoding the same CDR3. The V gene is TRBV5-1, the J gene TRBJ2-7; TRBD2 matches at 10 bases. Germline loops: CDR1 SGHRS, CDR2 YFSETQ. Trimming took 0 bases from V and 3 from J; bases not matched to a gene: 3. The CDR3 consists of 15 residues. CDR3 bases: TGCGCCAGCAGCTTGGTACTAGCGGGGAACTACGAGCAGTACTTC. It yields the protein CASSLVLAGNYEQYF.

The CDR3 protein is CASSIRNYGYTF. The CDR3 DNA follows: TGTGCCAGTAGTATCCGGAACTATGGCTACACCTTC. V usage is TRBV19 and J usage is TRBJ1-2; D unclear. Germline CDR1 is LNHDA and CDR2 is SQIVND (reference sequence). The germline V and J ends were trimmed by 3 bases and 2 bases, with 4 bases remaining between them. The CDR3 contains 12 residues. Complete variable domain (other parts from reference TRBV19 and TRBJ1-2): DGGITQSPKYLFRKEGQNVTLSCEQNLNHDAMYWYRQDPGQGLRLIYYSQIVNDFQKGDIAEGYSVSREKKESFPLTVTSAQKNPTAFYLCASSIRNYGYTFGSGTRLTVV.

This clone appeared once. V usage is TRBV2 and J usage is TRBJ2-1; the match to TRBD1 covers 8 bases. Looked up from germline, CDR1 is SNHLY and CDR2 is FYNNEI. V shed 3 bases and J 15 bases; nucleotides not matched to a gene: 10. The CDR3 length is 13 residues. Here the CDR3 DNA reads TGTGCCAGCAGTGAGTCCCCCGGACAGGGAAGGTTCTTC. Amino acid sequence: CASSESPGQGRFF.

This clone was counted a few times. The genes are TRBV29-1 and TRBJ1-3, with D hard to call. Germline CDR1 SQVTM, CDR2 ANQGSEA. The CDR3 length is 14 residues. V shed 1 base and J shed 0 bases, with 7 bases lying between them. CDR3 protein: CSVEATNSGNTIYF. In DNA, the CDR3 is TGCAGCGTTGAAGCCACTAACTCTGGAAACACCATATATTTT.

The rearrangement uses TRBV7-6 and TRBJ2-3; TRBD2 aligns across 8 bases. There are 15 residues in the CDR3. Per germline, CDR1 SGHVS and CDR2 FNYEAQ. J was trimmed by 3 bases and V by 3 bases; bases with no gene match: 5. Written as DNA, the CDR3 is TGTGCCAGCAGCTTGCCGGGACTAGGGACAGATACGCAGTATTTT. It is translated as CASSLPGLGTDTQYF.

The count of this clone is one. The chain is built from TRBV9 and TRBJ2-5; D perhaps matches TRBD2 (6 bases). Looked up from germline, CDR1 is SGDLS and CDR2 is YYNGEE. This CDR3 comprises 16 residues. V gave up 2 bases and J gave up 6 bases, with 20 bases separating them. CDR3 DNA: TGTGCCAGCAGCGTGGAAGGAGGGAGGTCTTCCCAGACCCAGTACTTC. Its protein is CASSVEGGRSSQTQYF. Full variable domain (outside the CDR3, taken from reference TRBV9 and TRBJ2-5): DSGVTQTPKHLITATGQRVTLRCSPRSGDLSVYWYQQSLDQGLQFLIQYYNGEERAKGNILERFSAQQFPDLHSELNLSSLELGDSALYFCASSVEGGRSSQTQYFGPGTRLLVL.

The chain carries TRBV7-3 and TRBJ2-1; maybe TRBD1 (7 bases). CDR3 size: 14 residues. Germline values: CDR1 SGHTA, CDR2 FQGTGA. The germline V and J ends were trimmed by 8 bases and 5 bases, with 16 bases remaining between them. CDR3 in amino acids: CASSRQGGNNEQFF. CDR3 in DNA: TGTGCCAGCTCTAGGCAGGGGGGAAACAATGAGCAGTTCTTC.

This chain uses TRBV27 with TRBJ2-5; TRBD2 matches 7 bases. The CDR3 runs to 14 residues. Unmatched junction bases numbered 7, after V lost 5 bases and J lost 4 bases. Germline loops: CDR1 MNHEY, CDR2 SMNVEV (reference sequence). CDR3 in DNA: TGTGCCAGCAGTCCCTCCGGCGGGAGAGAGACCCAGTACTTC. Translating gives CASSPSGGRETQYF.

This clone was found a few times. This chain joins TRBV28 and TRBJ1-4, with 7 bases identical to TRBD1. CDR3 length equals 18 residues. The germline V gene has CDR1 MDHEN and CDR2 SYDVKM. Trimming at V came to 1 base and at J to 4 bases, leaving 12 bases not matched to a gene. The CDR3 DNA reads TGTGCCAGCAGTTTATATCTTGGCAGGGGGATCGGTAATGAAAAACTGTTTTTT. It is translated as CASSLYLGRGIGNEKLFF. Supplemented by reference TRBV28 and TRBJ1-4, the full variable domain reads DVKVTQSSRYLVKRTGEKVFLECVQDMDHENMFWYRQDPGLGLRLIYFSYDVKMKEKGDIPEGYSVSREKKERFSLILESASTNQTSMYLCASSLYLGRGIGNEKLFFGSGTQLSVL.

The rearrangement joins TRBV4-1 to TRBJ2-1; possible D gene TRBD2, 6 bases. Per the germline V gene, CDR1 is MGHRA and CDR2 is YSYEKL. The CDR3 has 17 amino acids. V shed 3 bases and J shed 6 bases, with 21 bases lying between them. CDR3 nucleotide sequence: TGCGCCAGCAGCCAGCTCCTCGGGTATAGCGGAACCAATGAGCAGTTCTTC. Protein sequence: CASSQLLGYSGTNEQFF.

This clone was observed a few times. The chain has TRBV7-2 and TRBJ1-1; D possibly corresponds to TRBD1 (6 bases). CDR3 size: 14 residues. The V and J ends lost 6 bases and 1 base respectively, with 12 bases between them. CDR1 SGHTA and CDR2 FQGNSA come from the germline V gene. CDR3 protein: CASSPTGWNTEAFF. The CDR3, as DNA: TGTGCCAGCAGTCCTACAGGGTGGAACACTGAAGCTTTCTTT.

This clone turned up a few times. The J gene is TRBJ1-5, the V gene TRBV5-1, with 11 bases identical to TRBD1. Germline V gene sequence: CDR1 SGHRS, CDR2 YFSETQ. V shed 4 bases, J shed 5 bases, and the junction held 2 bases outside the gene matches. There are 14 residues in the CDR3. The CDR3: CASSGGQGDQPQHF. In DNA, the CDR3 is TGCGCCAGCAGCGGGGGACAGGGGGATCAGCCCCAGCATTTT.

The rearrangement joins TRBV27 to TRBJ2-1; 11 bases align to TRBD2. Germline CDR1 MNHEY, CDR2 SMNVEV (reference sequence). Germline trimming cut 6 bases from V and 5 bases from J; bases unmatched to any gene: 0. CDR3 length: 13 amino acids. The CDR3 here is CASRLAGDNEQFF. The CDR3 DNA sequence: TGTGCCAGCAGACTAGCGGGAGACAATGAGCAGTTCTTC.

This clone was picked up a small number of times. The V and J genes are TRBV7-9 and TRBJ2-2; tentatively, D is TRBD1 (6 bases). V lost 3 bases, J lost 5 bases, and 16 bases lay in between. CDR3 size: 16 residues. Germline CDR1 reads SEHNR; CDR2 reads FQNEAQ (reference sequence). The CDR3 DNA reads as TGTGCCAGCAGCTTTCGGTTTACCAGGGGAACCGGGGAGCTGTTTTTT. Its translation is CASSFRFTRGTGELFF.

The J gene is TRBJ1-1, the V gene TRBV4-1; tentatively, D is TRBD1 (6 bases). The CDR3 sequence is 15 residues long. V was shortened by 0 bases and J by 3 bases, with 11 bases between the two germline ends. Germline values: CDR1 MGHRA, CDR2 YSYEKL. For the CDR3, the DNA is TGCGCCAGCAGCCAAGAACCCAGGGGAGACACTGAAGCTTTCTTT. Amino acid sequence: CASSQEPRGDTEAFF.

The sample holds a few counts of this clone. V usage is TRBV5-1 and J usage is TRBJ2-5, with D unresolved. The germline V gene encodes CDR1 SGHRS and CDR2 YFSETQ. CDR3 size: 15 residues. V lost 2 bases and J lost 1, with 12 bases in between. This chain's CDR3 is CASSLGAQSQETQYF. The DNA for the CDR3 is TGCGCCAGCAGCTTAGGAGCCCAATCCCAAGAGACCCAGTACTTC.